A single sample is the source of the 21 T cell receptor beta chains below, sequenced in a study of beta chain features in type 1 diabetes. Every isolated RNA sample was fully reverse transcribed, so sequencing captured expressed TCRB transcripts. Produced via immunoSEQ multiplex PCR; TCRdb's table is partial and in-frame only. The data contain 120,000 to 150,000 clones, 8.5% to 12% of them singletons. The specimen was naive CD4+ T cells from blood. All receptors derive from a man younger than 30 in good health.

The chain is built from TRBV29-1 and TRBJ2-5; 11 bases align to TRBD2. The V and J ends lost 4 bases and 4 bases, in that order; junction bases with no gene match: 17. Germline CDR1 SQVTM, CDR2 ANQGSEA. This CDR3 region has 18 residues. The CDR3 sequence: CSVGPRLAGTTLRETQYF. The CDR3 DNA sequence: TGCAGCGTTGGGCCGCGACTAGCGGGGACAACCCTAAGAGAGACCCAGTACTTC.

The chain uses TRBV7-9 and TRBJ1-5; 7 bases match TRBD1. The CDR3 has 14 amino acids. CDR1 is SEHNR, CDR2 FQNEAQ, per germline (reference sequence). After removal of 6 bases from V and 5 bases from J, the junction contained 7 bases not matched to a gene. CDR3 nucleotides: TGTGCCAGCAGTAGAGACAGGGAGGATCAGCCCCAGCATTTT. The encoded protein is CASSRDREDQPQHF.

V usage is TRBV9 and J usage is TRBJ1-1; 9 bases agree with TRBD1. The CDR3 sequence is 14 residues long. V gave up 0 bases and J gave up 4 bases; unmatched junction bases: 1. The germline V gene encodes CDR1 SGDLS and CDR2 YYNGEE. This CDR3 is CASSVGDRATEAFF. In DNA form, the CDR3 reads TGTGCCAGCAGCGTAGGGGACAGGGCCACTGAAGCTTTCTTT. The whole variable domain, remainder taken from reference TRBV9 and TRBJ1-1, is DSGVTQTPKHLITATGQRVTLRCSPRSGDLSVYWYQQSLDQGLQFLIQYYNGEERAKGNILERFSAQQFPDLHSELNLSSLELGDSALYFCASSVGDRATEAFFGQGTRLTVV.

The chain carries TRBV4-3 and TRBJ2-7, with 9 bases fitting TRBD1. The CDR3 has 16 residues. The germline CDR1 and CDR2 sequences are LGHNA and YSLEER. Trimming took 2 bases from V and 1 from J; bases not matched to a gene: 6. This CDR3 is CASSQSNRGLSYEQYF. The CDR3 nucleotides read TGCGCCAGCAGCCAAAGCAACAGGGGGCTTTCCTACGAGCAGTACTTC.

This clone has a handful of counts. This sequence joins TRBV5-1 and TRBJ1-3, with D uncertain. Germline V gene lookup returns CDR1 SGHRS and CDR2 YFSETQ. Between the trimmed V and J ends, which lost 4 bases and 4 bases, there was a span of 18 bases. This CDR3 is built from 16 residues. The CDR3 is CASSVDPGIYGNTIYF. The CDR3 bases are TGCGCCAGCAGCGTAGATCCGGGGATTTACGGAAACACCATATATTTT.

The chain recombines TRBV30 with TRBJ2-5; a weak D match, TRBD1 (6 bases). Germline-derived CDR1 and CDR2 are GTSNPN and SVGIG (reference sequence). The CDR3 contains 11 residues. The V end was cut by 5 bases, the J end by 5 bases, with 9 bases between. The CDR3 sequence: CAWGGQETQYF. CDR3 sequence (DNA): TGTGCCTGGGGGGGCCAGGAGACCCAGTACTTC.

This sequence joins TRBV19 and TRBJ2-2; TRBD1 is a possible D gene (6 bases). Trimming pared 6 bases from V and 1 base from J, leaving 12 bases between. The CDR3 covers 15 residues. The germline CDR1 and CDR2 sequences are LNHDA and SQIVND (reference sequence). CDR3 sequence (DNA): TGTGCCAGTAGATCCAGGGGTCAGAACACCGGGGAGCTGTTTTTT. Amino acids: CASRSRGQNTGELFF.

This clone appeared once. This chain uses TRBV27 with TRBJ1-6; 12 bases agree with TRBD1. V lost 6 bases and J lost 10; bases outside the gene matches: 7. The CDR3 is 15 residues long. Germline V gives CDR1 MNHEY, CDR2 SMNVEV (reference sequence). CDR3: CASSLRDRGLSPLHF. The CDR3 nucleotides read TGTGCCAGCAGCCTCCGGGACAGGGGGCTCTCACCCCTCCACTTT.

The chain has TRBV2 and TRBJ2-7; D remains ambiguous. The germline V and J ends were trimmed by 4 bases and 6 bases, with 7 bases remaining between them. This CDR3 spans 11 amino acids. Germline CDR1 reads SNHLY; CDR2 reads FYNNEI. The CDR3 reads CASSVGSEQYF. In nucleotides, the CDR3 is TGTGCCAGCAGTGTTGGTAGCGAGCAGTACTTC.

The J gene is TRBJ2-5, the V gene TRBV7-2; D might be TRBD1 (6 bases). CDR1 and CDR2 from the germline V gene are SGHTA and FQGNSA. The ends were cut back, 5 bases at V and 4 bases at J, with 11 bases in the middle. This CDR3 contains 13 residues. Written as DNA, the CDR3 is TGTGCCAGCAGCCAACGGACAGCAGAGACCCAGTACTTC. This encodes CASSQRTAETQYF.

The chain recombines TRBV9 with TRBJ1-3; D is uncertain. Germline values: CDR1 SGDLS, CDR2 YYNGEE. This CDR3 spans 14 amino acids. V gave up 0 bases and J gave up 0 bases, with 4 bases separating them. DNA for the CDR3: TGTGCCAGCAGCGTAGAGCCCTCTGGAAACACCATATATTTT. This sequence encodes CASSVEPSGNTIYF. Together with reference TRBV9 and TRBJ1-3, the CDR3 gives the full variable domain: DSGVTQTPKHLITATGQRVTLRCSPRSGDLSVYWYQQSLDQGLQFLIQYYNGEERAKGNILERFSAQQFPDLHSELNLSSLELGDSALYFCASSVEPSGNTIYFGEGSWLTVV.

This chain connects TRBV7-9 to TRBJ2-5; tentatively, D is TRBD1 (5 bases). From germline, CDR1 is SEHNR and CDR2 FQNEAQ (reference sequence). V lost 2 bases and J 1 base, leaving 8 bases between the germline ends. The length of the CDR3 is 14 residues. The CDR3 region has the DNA TGTGCCAGCAGCTTAAGGACAACCCAAGAGACCCAGTACTTC. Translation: CASSLRTTQETQYF. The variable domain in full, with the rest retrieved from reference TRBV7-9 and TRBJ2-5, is DTGVSQNPRHKITKRGQNVTFRCDPISEHNRLYWYRQTLGQGPEFLTYFQNEAQLEKSRLLSDRFSAERPKGSFSTLEIQRTEQGDSAMYLCASSLRTTQETQYFGPGTRLLVL.

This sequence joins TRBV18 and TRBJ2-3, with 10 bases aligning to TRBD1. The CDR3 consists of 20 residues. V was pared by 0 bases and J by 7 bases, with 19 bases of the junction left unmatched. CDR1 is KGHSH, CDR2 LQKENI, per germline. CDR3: CASSPPYPSPRDRGGNTQYF. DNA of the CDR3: TGTGCCAGCTCACCACCTTACCCCTCCCCCCGGGACAGGGGAGGTAATACGCAGTATTTT.

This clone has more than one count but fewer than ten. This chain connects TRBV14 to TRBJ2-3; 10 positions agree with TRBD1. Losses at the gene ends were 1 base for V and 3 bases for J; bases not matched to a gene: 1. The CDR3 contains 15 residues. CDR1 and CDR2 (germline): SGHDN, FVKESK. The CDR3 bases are TGTGCCAGCAGCCAAGGGGGACAGGGGACAGATACGCAGTATTTT. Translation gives CASSQGGQGTDTQYF. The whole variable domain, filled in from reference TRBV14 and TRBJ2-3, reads EAGVTQFPSHSVIEKGQTVTLRCDPISGHDNLYWYRRVMGKEIKFLLHFVKESKQDESGMPNNRFLAERTGGTYSTLKVQPAELEDSGVYFCASSQGGQGTDTQYFGPGTRLTVL.

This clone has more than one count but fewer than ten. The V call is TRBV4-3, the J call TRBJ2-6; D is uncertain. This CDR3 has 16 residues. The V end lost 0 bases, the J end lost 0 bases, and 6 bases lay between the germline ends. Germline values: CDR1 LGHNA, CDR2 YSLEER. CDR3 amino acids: CASSQDVPSGANVLTF. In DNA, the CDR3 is TGCGCCAGCAGCCAAGACGTCCCCTCTGGGGCCAACGTCCTGACTTTC.

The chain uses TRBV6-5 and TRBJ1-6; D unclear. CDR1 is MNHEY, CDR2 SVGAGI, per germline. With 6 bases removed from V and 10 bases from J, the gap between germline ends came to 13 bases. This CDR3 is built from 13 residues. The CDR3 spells CASRNGWESPLHF. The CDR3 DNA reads TGTGCCAGCAGGAACGGGTGGGAGTCACCCCTCCACTTT.

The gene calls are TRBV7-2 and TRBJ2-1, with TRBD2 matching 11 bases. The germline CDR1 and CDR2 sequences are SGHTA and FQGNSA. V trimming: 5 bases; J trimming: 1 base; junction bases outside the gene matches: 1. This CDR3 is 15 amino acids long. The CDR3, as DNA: TGTGCCAGCAGCGGGACTAGCGGATCCTACAATGAGCAGTTCTTC. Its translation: CASSGTSGSYNEQFF.

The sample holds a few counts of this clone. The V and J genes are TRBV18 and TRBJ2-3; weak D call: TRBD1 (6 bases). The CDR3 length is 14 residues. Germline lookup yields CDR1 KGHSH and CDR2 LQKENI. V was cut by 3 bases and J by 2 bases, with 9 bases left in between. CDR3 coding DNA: TGTGCCAGCTCACCCGGACAGTTCACAGATACGCAGTATTTT. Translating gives CASSPGQFTDTQYF.

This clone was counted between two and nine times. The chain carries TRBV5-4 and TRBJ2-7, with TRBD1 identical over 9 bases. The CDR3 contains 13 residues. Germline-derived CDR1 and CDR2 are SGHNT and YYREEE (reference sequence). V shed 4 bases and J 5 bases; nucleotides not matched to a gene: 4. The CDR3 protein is CASSVRDRDEQYF. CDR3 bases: TGTGCCAGCAGCGTCCGGGACAGGGACGAGCAGTACTTC.

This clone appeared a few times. CDR3 sequence reads: CASSPRPRGTDTQYF. As DNA, the CDR3 is TGTGCCAGCAGCCCCCGACCTCGGGGGACAGATACGCAGTATTTT. The chain combines TRBV11-2 with TRBJ2-3; D may be TRBD2 (6 bases). This CDR3 comprises 15 residues. The V gene's germline CDR1 is SGHAT and CDR2 FQNNGV. V shed 5 bases and J shed 3 bases, with 15 bases lying between them.

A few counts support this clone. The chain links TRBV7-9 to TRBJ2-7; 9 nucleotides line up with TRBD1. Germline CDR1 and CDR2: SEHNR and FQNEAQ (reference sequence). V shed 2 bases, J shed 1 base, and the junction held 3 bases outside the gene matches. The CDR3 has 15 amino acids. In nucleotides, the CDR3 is TGTGCCAGCAGCTTAATGGGACAGGGATCCTACGAGCAGTACTTC. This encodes CASSLMGQGSYEQYF.